These T cell receptor beta chains were read from a single sample in a study of blood T cell repertoires in COVID-19. Generated by immunoSEQ multiplex PCR, the TCRdb table keeps only in-frame clones and is missing some. The sample includes about 210,000 clones, about 86% of them seen just once. Sequenced input: peripheral blood. All receptors derive from a woman aged 50 to 60 with acute or convalescent COVID-19. Each CDR3 is given with its conserved first and last residue. Each record gives: V gene, J gene, CDR3 protein.

>TRBV4-1|TRBJ2-1
CASSQANGRAVHNEQFF
>TRBV19|TRBJ2-5
CASSTNLGTGIETQYF
>TRBV5-1|TRBJ1-2
CASSLGQGFGYTF
>TRBV20-1|TRBJ1-2
CSPRSGSGYTF
>TRBV7-2|TRBJ1-2
CASSLDKEEGMDGYTF
>TRBV16|TRBJ2-5
CASSQQSEQETQYF
>TRBV19|TRBJ2-1
CASSIRTSGIYNEQFF
>TRBV5-5|TRBJ1-4
CASSWIPGQGLKLFF
>TRBV3-1/TRBV3-2|TRBJ2-7
CASSRRGANRYEQYF
>TRBV19|TRBJ1-2
CASSPSRDRVFLNYGYTF
>TRBV28|TRBJ2-6
CASGAGVSGANVLTF
>TRBV11-2|TRBJ2-3
CASSSQTGEDTQYF
>TRBV2|TRBJ1-5
CASSPVTKPGSNQPQHF
>TRBV7-3|TRBJ2-2
CASERRSNTGELFF
>TRBV28|TRBJ2-7
CASSLLGTGSDEQYF
>TRBV11-1|TRBJ2-1
CASSLGGLDYFNEQFF
>TRBV28|TRBJ1-3
CASSPLGNTIYF
>TRBV5-1|TRBJ2-1
CASSLDRGEQFF
>TRBV3-1/TRBV3-2|TRBJ2-6
CASSQRTGGSGANVLTF
>TRBV19|TRBJ2-2
CASRGRRGSTGELFF
>TRBV9|TRBJ2-3
CASSSKVAGTDTQYF
>TRBV11-2|TRBJ1-1
CASSLGRVNTEAFF
>TRBV5-1|TRBJ2-5
CASSLEGLREPSEETQYF
>TRBV6-1|TRBJ1-5
CASSEGGQLYAQHF
>TRBV20-1|TRBJ1-1
CSARRSGEAFF
>TRBV7-9|TRBJ2-7
CASSDPDSPYEQYF
>TRBV6-5|TRBJ2-1
CASSYSTAVSDGEQFF
>TRBV27|TRBJ2-6
CASSRYSGANVLTF
>TRBV11-3|TRBJ2-1
CASSLFLAGGAVEQFF
>TRBV10-2|TRBJ2-2
CASSQSGLNTGELFF
>TRBV7-2|TRBJ2-5
CASSGTGGETQYF
>TRBV28|TRBJ2-3
CASSLRTGTIGTDTQYF
>TRBV5-5|TRBJ2-7
CASSPGPGNEQYF
>TRBV10-3|TRBJ2-7
CAISESWELYEQYF
>TRBV28|TRBJ2-7
CASRDRVNEQYF
>TRBV5-1|TRBJ2-1
CASSPRESGRAGDNEQFF
>TRBV18|TRBJ2-3
CASSPFTSGRKSDTQYF
>TRBV9|TRBJ1-1
CASSVGDSHTEAFF
>TRBV6-5|TRBJ1-2
CASRPAGTGGSGYTF
>TRBV5-1|TRBJ2-1
CASSSGLVGGEQFF
>TRBV7-2|TRBJ2-1
CASSLGGPGVPEQFF
>TRBV11-3|TRBJ2-7
CASSLGFHYEQYF
>TRBV5-1|TRBJ2-1
CASSLSIDSEQFF
>TRBV27|TRBJ2-7
CASSFYRSSYEQYF
>TRBV6-5|TRBJ2-7
CATRVGDRGGEQYF
>TRBV9|TRBJ1-1
CASNPLRISMNTEAFF
>TRBV20-1|TRBJ2-1
CSASPLGEQFF
>TRBV19|TRBJ2-7
CASSIWSSYEQYF
>TRBV5-4|TRBJ1-2
CAGGQGEGYGYTF
>TRBV19|TRBJ1-2
CASIVGHTGAPNYGYTF
>TRBV28|TRBJ2-5
CASRGGRGETQYF
>TRBV28|TRBJ2-1
CASSQLANEQFF
>TRBV9|TRBJ2-7
CASSPDSPYEQYF
>TRBV7-6|TRBJ2-1
CASSLEAGSSYNEQFF
>TRBV7-9|TRBJ1-1
CASSLAPRGEAFF
>TRBV6-4|TRBJ2-3
CASIDTDTQYF
>TRBV5-1|TRBJ2-3
CASSLGWADTQYF
>TRBV3-1/TRBV3-2|TRBJ2-1
CASSQGLATYNEQFF
>TRBV5-5|TRBJ2-3
CASSLWVDTTQYF